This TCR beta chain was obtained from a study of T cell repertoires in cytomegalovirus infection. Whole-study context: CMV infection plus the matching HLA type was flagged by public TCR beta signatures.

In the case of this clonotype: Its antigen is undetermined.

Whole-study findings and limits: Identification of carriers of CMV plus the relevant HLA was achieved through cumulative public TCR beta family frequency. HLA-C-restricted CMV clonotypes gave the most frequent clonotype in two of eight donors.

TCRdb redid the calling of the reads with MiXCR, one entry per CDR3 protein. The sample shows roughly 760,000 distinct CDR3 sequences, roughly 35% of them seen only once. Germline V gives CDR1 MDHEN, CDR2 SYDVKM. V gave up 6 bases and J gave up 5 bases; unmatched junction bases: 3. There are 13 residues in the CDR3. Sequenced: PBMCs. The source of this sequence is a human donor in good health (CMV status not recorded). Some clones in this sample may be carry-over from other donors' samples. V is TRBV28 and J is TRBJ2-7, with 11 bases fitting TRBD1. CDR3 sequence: CASRGDRGNEQYF. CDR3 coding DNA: TGTGCCAGCAGGGGGGACAGGGGGAACGAGCAGTACTTC.